These 14 T cell receptor beta chains came from one sample sequenced in a study of beta chain features in type 1 diabetes. Reverse transcribing all isolated RNA meant expressed TCRB transcripts were sequenced. Libraries were prepared by immunoSEQ multiplex PCR; TCRdb keeps only in-frame clonotypes and omits some of them. The sample has approximately 150,000 clones; about 10% are singletons. Sequenced input: naive CD4+ T cells from blood. Source of these receptors: a man younger than 30 in good health.

This clone came up a few times. The chain uses TRBV5-1 and TRBJ1-5; 7 bases fit TRBD1. This CDR3 is 15 amino acids long. Germline-derived CDR1 and CDR2 are SGHRS and YFSETQ. J gave up 1 base and V 4 bases, and 5 bases lay outside the gene matches. CDR3 in amino acids: CASSPGTVSNQPQHF. The CDR3 DNA is TGCGCCAGCAGCCCCGGGACAGTGAGCAATCAGCCCCAGCATTTT.

This rearrangement joins TRBV28 to TRBJ1-2; TRBD1 matches at 10 bases. The germline V gene encodes CDR1 MDHEN and CDR2 SYDVKM. The V and J ends lost 4 bases and 4 bases, in that order; junction bases with no gene match: 3. This CDR3 comprises 14 residues. CDR3 coding DNA: TGTGCCAGCAGTTCGACAGGGGGCGGCTATGGCTACACCTTC. Protein: CASSSTGGGYGYTF.

V usage is TRBV2 and J usage is TRBJ1-5, with D uncertain. The CDR3 totals 14 residues. Per the germline V gene, CDR1 is SNHLY and CDR2 is FYNNEI. V was cut by 8 bases and J by 7 bases, with 18 bases left in between. CDR3 sequence (DNA): TGTGCCAGCTCCCTCGGAGGTGAGTCCCAGCCCCAGCATTTT. Amino acids: CASSLGGESQPQHF. Full variable domain (remainder filled in from reference TRBV2 and TRBJ1-5): EPEVTQTPSHQVTQMGQEVILRCVPISNHLYFYWYRQILGQKVEFLVSFYNNEISEKSEIFDDQFSVERPDGSNFTLKIRSTKLEDSAMYFCASSLGGESQPQHFGDGTRLSIL.

The table lists this clone with a few counts. The J gene is TRBJ1-2, the V gene TRBV28; 8 positions agree with TRBD1. The germline V gene has CDR1 MDHEN and CDR2 SYDVKM. The CDR3 contains 16 residues. Losses at the gene ends were 3 bases for V and 2 bases for J; bases not matched to a gene: 8. The CDR3 coding sequence is TGTGCCAGCAGTTTGTGGGGCGGACAGGGCAACTATGGCTACACCTTC. This translates into CASSLWGGQGNYGYTF.

The table lists this clone with a few counts. The rearrangement links TRBV6-5 to TRBJ1-5; 10 positions match TRBD1. The CDR3 length is 15 residues. V lost 5 bases and J lost 2; bases outside the gene matches: 3. The V gene's germline CDR1 is MNHEY and CDR2 SVGAGI. The CDR3, as DNA: TGTGCCAGCAGTCGACAGGGGGCCGGCAATCAGCCCCAGCATTTT. It specifies CASSRQGAGNQPQHF.

The chain carries TRBV13 and TRBJ2-7; D is uncertain. The CDR3 loop spans 15 amino acids. Trimming left V 2 bases short and J 5 bases short, with 16 bases between. Germline-derived CDR1 and CDR2 are PRHDT and FYEKMQ (reference sequence). The CDR3: CASSLSGNPSDEQYF. CDR3 DNA: TGTGCCAGCAGCTTATCGGGTAACCCTAGTGACGAGCAGTACTTC.

This clone was recorded a few times. This chain joins TRBV5-6 and TRBJ1-4; 10 bases agree with TRBD1. This CDR3 spans 16 amino acids. The germline CDR1 and CDR2 sequences are SGHDT and YYEEEE. V was pared by 4 bases and J by 7 bases, with 10 bases of the junction left unmatched. The CDR3 DNA sequence: TGTGCCAGCAGCCTTCGACAGGGGGCGCGTGGTGAAAAACTGTTTTTT. Protein sequence: CASSLRQGARGEKLFF.

A few counts support this clone. The V call is TRBV6-1, the J call TRBJ1-2; 8 bases map to TRBD1. V trimming: 4 bases; J trimming: 2 bases; junction bases outside the gene matches: 0. The CDR3 totals 13 residues. Germline CDR1 is MNHNS and CDR2 is SASEGT. The CDR3 DNA reads as TGTGCCAGCAGTGGGACAGGGAACTATGGCTACACCTTC. It yields the protein CASSGTGNYGYTF.

The chain recombines TRBV5-1 with TRBJ1-1; maybe TRBD1 (5 bases). This CDR3 is 14 amino acids long. V was shortened by 1 base and J by 3 bases, with 10 bases between the two germline ends. Germline lookup yields CDR1 SGHRS and CDR2 YFSETQ. The CDR3 nucleotides are TGCGCCAGCAGCTTGAGGGGCGGGGACACTGAAGCTTTCTTT. It is translated as CASSLRGGDTEAFF.

The CDR3 is CASSLVQGANTEAFF. CDR3 nucleotides: TGTGCCAGCAGCTTAGTTCAGGGGGCGAACACTGAAGCTTTCTTT. The rearrangement links TRBV7-2 to TRBJ1-1; 8 nucleotides match TRBD1. J was trimmed by 1 base and V by 1 base; bases with no gene match: 2. This CDR3 spans 15 amino acids. Germline V CDR1 and CDR2: SGHTA, FQGNSA. Supplemented by reference TRBV7-2 and TRBJ1-1, the full variable domain reads GAGVSQSPSNKVTEKGKDVELRCDPISGHTALYWYRQSLGQGLEFLIYFQGNSAPDKSGLPSDRFSAERTGGSVSTLTIQRTQQEDSAVYLCASSLVQGANTEAFFGQGTRLTVV.

In this sample, this clone turned up a few times. The V call is TRBV19, the J call TRBJ2-5, with a possible D match to TRBD2 (6 bases). The CDR3 consists of 15 residues. Germline V lookup: CDR1 LNHDA, CDR2 SQIVND (reference sequence). V lost 3 bases and J 6 bases, leaving 17 bases between the germline ends. CDR3 in DNA: TGTGCCAGTAGTATTGTCTCGGCGGGGATGAAGACCCAGTACTTC. Translating gives CASSIVSAGMKTQYF.

This chain connects TRBV19 to TRBJ2-5, with 7 bases identical to TRBD1. Trimming removed 5 bases from V and 5 bases from J; junction bases left unmatched: 8. The CDR3 contains 14 residues. Germline V lookup: CDR1 LNHDA, CDR2 SQIVND (reference sequence). As DNA, the CDR3 is TGTGCCAGTAGTGCCCGACAGGGCGGGGAGACCCAGTACTTC. Translation gives CASSARQGGETQYF. The full variable domain, its missing parts supplied by reference TRBV19 and TRBJ2-5, is DGGITQSPKYLFRKEGQNVTLSCEQNLNHDAMYWYRQDPGQGLRLIYYSQIVNDFQKGDIAEGYSVSREKKESFPLTVTSAQKNPTAFYLCASSARQGGETQYFGPGTRLLVL.

This clone was recorded a few times. V and J are TRBV4-3 and TRBJ2-4; a weak D match, TRBD2 (6 bases). V was trimmed by 4 bases and J by 4 bases, leaving 17 bases between them. CDR3 size: 16 residues. Germline CDR1 reads LGHNA; CDR2 reads YSLEER. The CDR3 region is CASSRTRDSAKNIQYF. CDR3 sequence (DNA): TGCGCCAGCAGCCGAACCCGGGACTCAGCTAAAAACATTCAGTACTTC.

This clone was counted a few times. The chain uses TRBV2 and TRBJ2-5; D possibly corresponds to TRBD2 (5 bases). The CDR3 extends over 15 amino acids. Germline V CDR1 and CDR2: SNHLY, FYNNEI. With 1 base removed from V and 5 bases from J, the gap between germline ends came to 14 bases. The CDR3 region is CASSEVGLAVETQYF. DNA for the CDR3: TGTGCCAGCAGTGAAGTCGGCCTAGCTGTGGAGACCCAGTACTTC.